One and the same sample provided the 19 T cell receptor beta chains below, sequenced in a study of tumor-infiltrating lymphocytes in localized non-small cell lung cancer. Assay: immunoSEQ multiplex PCR; the TCRdb copy retains only in-frame clones and omits some. The sample holds some 14,000 clones, 60% to 80% seen once. The sample was lung tumor tissue. These receptors all stem from a human donor with non-small cell lung cancer.

Here the CDR3 reads CASSYGTGGPRETQYF. The CDR3 coding sequence is TGTGCCAGCAGTTACGGGACGGGGGGGCCCCGAGAGACCCAGTACTTC. This chain joins TRBV6-5 and TRBJ2-5, with TRBD2 identical over 8 bases. The CDR3 is 16 residues long. V was pared by 2 bases and J by 4 bases, with 9 bases of the junction left unmatched. The germline gives CDR1 MNHEY, CDR2 SVGAGI.

The chain has TRBV5-6 and TRBJ2-3; D ambiguous. Trimming removed 1 base at V and 0 bases at J, with 12 bases between. CDR1 is SGHDT and CDR2 is YYEEEE in the germline V gene. The CDR3 spans 16 residues. Here the CDR3 DNA reads TGTGCCAGCAGCTTGAACTTTATACCTAGCACAGATACGCAGTATTTT. Translating it yields CASSLNFIPSTDTQYF.

This clone has just one count. This chain connects TRBV5-1 to TRBJ2-1; 7 bases agree with TRBD2. The trim removed 0 bases at V and 6 bases at J, leaving 9 bases unmatched. The CDR3 contains 16 residues. The germline CDR1 and CDR2 sequences are SGHRS and YFSETQ. The CDR3 DNA reads as TGCGCCAGCAGCTTGGGGTGGGAGGGCCGGGGCAATGAGCAGTTCTTC. This sequence encodes CASSLGWEGRGNEQFF.

This clone was detected once. The gene calls are TRBV5-1 and TRBJ1-2, with 8 bases that match TRBD1. V dropped 5 bases and J dropped 8; count of bases not matched to a gene: 14. Germline V gives CDR1 SGHRS, CDR2 YFSETQ. The CDR3 totals 15 residues. The CDR3 DNA is TGCGCCAGCAGTTGGGGGACAGGTTCTACGGGAGGCTACACCTTC. Translation: CASSWGTGSTGGYTF. The full variable domain, in which reference TRBV5-1 and TRBJ1-2 provide the parts outside the CDR3, is KAGVTQTPRYLIKTRGQQVTLSCSPISGHRSVSWYQQTPGQGLQFLFEYFSETQRNKGNFPGRFSGRQFSNSRSEMNVSTLELGDSALYLCASSWGTGSTGGYTFGSGTRLTVV.

V usage is TRBV7-2 and J usage is TRBJ1-1; 7 bases map to TRBD1. V gave up 3 bases and J gave up 1 base; unmatched junction bases: 5. CDR3 length: 15 residues. Germline V gene sequence: CDR1 SGHTA, CDR2 FQGNSA. The CDR3: CASSFGDRGNTEAFF. DNA for the CDR3: TGTGCCAGCAGCTTCGGGGACAGAGGGAACACTGAAGCTTTCTTT.

The rearrangement uses TRBV6-1 and TRBJ1-1, with 9 bases that match TRBD1. This CDR3 has 15 amino acids. V lost 6 bases to trimming and J lost 1 base; unmatched junction nucleotides: 6. CDR1 is MNHNS, CDR2 SASEGT, per germline. CDR3 amino acids: CASSTGGAQNTEAFF. The CDR3 DNA sequence: TGTGCCAGCAGCACAGGGGGCGCCCAGAACACTGAAGCTTTCTTT.

This sequence joins TRBV7-9 and TRBJ1-5; no firm D call. The V end lost 2 bases, the J end lost 5 bases, and 13 bases lay between the germline ends. The germline CDR1 and CDR2 sequences are SEHNR and FQNEAQ (reference sequence). The CDR3 is made up of 15 amino acids. This CDR3 reads CASSLTGGADQPQHF. The CDR3 bases are TGTGCCAGCAGCTTAACCGGAGGAGCCGATCAGCCCCAGCATTTT.

This chain links TRBV11-2 with TRBJ2-7; D is unclear. Trimming took off 2 bases at V and 3 bases at J, with 8 bases between the two ends. CDR3 length: 13 amino acids. Germline lookup yields CDR1 SGHAT and CDR2 FQNNGV. CDR3 nucleotides: TGTGCCAGCAGCTTAAATACCGACTACGAGCAGTACTTC. It translates to CASSLNTDYEQYF.

The genes are TRBV11-3 and TRBJ2-1; 9 positions agree with TRBD2. Germline V CDR1 and CDR2: SGHNT, YENEEA. The CDR3 runs to 16 residues. V trimming: 2 bases; J trimming: 2 bases; junction bases outside the gene matches: 4. The CDR3 nucleotides are TGTGCCAGCAGCTTATCAGCGGGGGGCCCCTACAATGAGCAGTTCTTC. Protein: CASSLSAGGPYNEQFF.

The chain joins TRBV18 to TRBJ2-1, with TRBD2 matching 9 bases. The CDR3 consists of 16 residues. V was pared by 4 bases and J by 0 bases, with 4 bases of the junction left unmatched. The germline V gene has CDR1 KGHSH and CDR2 LQKENI. CDR3 sequence (DNA): TGTGCCAGCTCACGCTCTAGCGGGGACTCCTACAATGAGCAGTTCTTC. Protein: CASSRSSGDSYNEQFF.

J is TRBJ2-3 and V is TRBV6-1; D is undetermined. Per germline, CDR1 MNHNS and CDR2 SASEGT. This CDR3 is built from 15 residues. Deletions cut 5 bases from V and 2 bases from J, with 14 bases between. The CDR3 region is CASSNQGFTTDTQYF. CDR3 bases: TGTGCCAGCAGTAACCAAGGATTCACCACAGATACGCAGTATTTT.

The V and J genes are TRBV6-6 and TRBJ2-7, with D hard to call. Per the germline V gene, CDR1 is MNHNY and CDR2 is SVGAGI (reference sequence). V was clipped by 0 bases and J by 2 bases, with 8 bases between them. CDR3 length: 14 residues. The CDR3 is CASSYSSAAYEQYF. Here the CDR3 DNA reads TGTGCCAGCAGTTACTCGTCGGCCGCCTACGAGCAGTACTTC.

This chain connects TRBV30 to TRBJ1-1, with D uncertain. With 3 bases removed from V and 4 bases from J, the gap between germline ends came to 12 bases. Germline-derived CDR1 and CDR2 are GTSNPN and SVGIG (reference sequence). This CDR3 contains 13 residues. Here the CDR3 DNA reads TGTGCCTGGAGCGTCTACGGCAGCACTGAAGCTTTCTTT. The encoded protein is CAWSVYGSTEAFF.

This rearrangement joins TRBV5-1 to TRBJ2-7, with 9 bases identical to TRBD1. The CDR3 has 16 residues. Per the germline V gene, CDR1 is SGHRS and CDR2 is YFSETQ. J was trimmed by 1 base and V by 4 bases; bases with no gene match: 9. The CDR3 DNA reads as TGCGCCAGCAGCCTTGGACAGGGGCCCCCATCCTACGAGCAGTACTTC. Translating it yields CASSLGQGPPSYEQYF.

The chain recombines TRBV2 with TRBJ2-7, with 8 positions matching TRBD2. CDR3 length equals 16 residues. V lost 6 bases, J lost 6 bases, and 16 bases stayed unmatched. Germline loops: CDR1 SNHLY, CDR2 FYNNEI. CDR3 sequence reads: CASSYLPGTGGGEQYF. CDR3 nucleotide sequence: TGTGCCAGCAGCTATCTCCCCGGGACGGGGGGGGGCGAGCAGTACTTC.

The chain carries TRBV29-1 and TRBJ2-2; perhaps TRBD1 as D (5 bases). The CDR3 spans 15 residues. Trimming removed 0 bases at V and 0 bases at J, with 8 bases between. The V gene's germline CDR1 is SQVTM and CDR2 ANQGSEA. CDR3 residues: CSVEDLGPNTGELFF. CDR3 bases: TGCAGCGTTGAAGATCTGGGGCCGAACACCGGGGAGCTGTTTTTT.

The chain couples TRBV28 to TRBJ2-5, with D perhaps being TRBD1 or TRBD2 (6 bases each). Germline loops: CDR1 MDHEN, CDR2 SYDVKM. The CDR3 length is 16 residues. Trimming took 3 bases from V and 9 from J, leaving 23 bases between them. The CDR3 sequence is CASSFAWGAGLGSQYF. CDR3 DNA sequence: TGTGCCAGCAGTTTCGCCTGGGGGGCGGGATTGGGTTCCCAGTACTTC.

V gene TRBV19 combines with J gene TRBJ1-2, with D tentatively TRBD1 (6 bases). Per the germline V gene, CDR1 is LNHDA and CDR2 is SQIVND (reference sequence). V was trimmed by 4 bases and J by 6 bases, leaving 18 bases between them. CDR3 length equals 15 residues. The CDR3 spells CASSTASGARDGYTF. The DNA of the CDR3 is TGTGCCAGTAGTACCGCCTCAGGGGCGAGAGATGGCTACACCTTC.

The chain carries TRBV7-9 and TRBJ2-5; maybe TRBD1 (5 bases). V lost 0 bases and J 4 bases, leaving 15 bases between the germline ends. The CDR3 totals 16 residues. CDR1 SEHNR and CDR2 FQNEAQ come from the germline V gene (reference sequence). In DNA form, the CDR3 reads TGTGCCAGCAGCTTAGCAGGTTCAGGGATACCAGAGACCCAGTACTTC. Protein product: CASSLAGSGIPETQYF. The variable domain in full, completed from reference TRBV7-9 and TRBJ2-5, reads DTGVSQNPRHKITKRGQNVTFRCDPISEHNRLYWYRQTLGQGPEFLTYFQNEAQLEKSRLLSDRFSAERPKGSFSTLEIQRTEQGDSAMYLCASSLAGSGIPETQYFGPGTRLLVL.